These 19 T cell receptor beta chains came from one sample sequenced in a study of T cells in Graves' hyperthyroidism and ophthalmopathy. Researchers amplified the TCR beta CDR3 regions from RNA transcripts. With the HTBI primer set, the TCR CDR3 went through a first round of RT-PCR. TCRdb redid the calling of the multiplex PCR reads with MiXCR, one entry per CDR3 protein. The sample carries 500,000 to 750,000 distinct CDR3 sequences, approximately 15% recorded once. The sample taken for sequencing was blood. The receptors come from a woman aged 18 to 35 with Graves' ophthalmopathy.

A note on this clonotype: Being one base from a much bigger clone, this may be a read error. V usage is TRBV5-5 and J usage is TRBJ2-1; 11 nucleotides line up with TRBD2. This CDR3 contains 15 residues. Germline V gene lookup returns CDR1 SGHKS and CDR2 YYEKEE (reference sequence). The DNA of the CDR3 is TGTGCCGGCAGCCCAGATAGCGGGAGGGGGCGAGAGCAGTTCTTC. Residues: CAGSPDSGRGREQFF.

The V gene is TRBV19, the J gene TRBJ2-3, with 7 bases identical to TRBD2. Germline lookup yields CDR1 LNHDA and CDR2 SQIVND (reference sequence). Unmatched junction bases numbered 3, after V lost 3 bases and J lost 0 bases. CDR3 length: 15 amino acids. The CDR3, as DNA: TGTGCCAGTAGTATTAGCGGGTTTAGCACAGATACGCAGTATTTT. It translates to CASSISGFSTDTQYF.

This clonotype showed up just once. The rearrangement links TRBV13 to TRBJ2-1; perhaps TRBD1 as D (6 bases). Trimming took off 5 bases at V and 8 bases at J, with 19 bases between the two ends. This CDR3 region has 15 residues. Germline CDR1 and CDR2: PRHDT and FYEKMQ (reference sequence). CDR3 sequence reads: CASSQRRTVEDEQFF. The CDR3 DNA sequence: TGTGCCAGCAGCCAGCGTCGGACAGTGGAAGATGAGCAGTTCTTC.

In this sample, this clonotype turned up many times. The V and J genes are TRBV2 and TRBJ2-1, with 15 bases matching TRBD2. Looked up from germline, CDR1 is SNHLY and CDR2 is FYNNEI. The CDR3 consists of 15 residues. J was trimmed by 8 bases and V by 6 bases; bases with no gene match: 5. CDR3 loop: CASRRTSGRVDEQFF. As DNA, the CDR3 is TGTGCCAGCAGGAGGACTAGCGGGAGGGTAGATGAGCAGTTCTTC. The full variable domain, with the rest looked up from reference TRBV2 and TRBJ2-1, is EPEVTQTPSHQVTQMGQEVILRCVPISNHLYFYWYRQILGQKVEFLVSFYNNEISEKSEIFDDQFSVERPDGSNFTLKIRSTKLEDSAMYFCASRRTSGRVDEQFFGPGTRLTVL.

A few counts support this clonotype. The chain is built from TRBV5-4 and TRBJ2-1; a weak D match, TRBD2 (5 bases). Trimming took off 4 bases at V and 5 bases at J, with 19 bases between the two ends. Germline assignment: CDR1 SGHNT and CDR2 YYREEE (reference sequence). This CDR3 is 16 amino acids long. The CDR3 DNA sequence: TGTGCCAGCAGCGTGTACAAAGGACTCAATAACAATGAGCAGTTCTTC. It specifies CASSVYKGLNNNEQFF.

This clonotype was seen repeatedly, ten times or more. The chain carries TRBV11-1 and TRBJ2-3; the match to TRBD2 covers 11 bases. This CDR3 has 17 amino acids. Germline V gene sequence: CDR1 SGHAT, CDR2 FQDESV (reference sequence). J gave up 2 bases and V 5 bases, and 9 bases lay outside the gene matches. This chain's CDR3 is CASSPTRLAGLTDTQYF. CDR3 sequence (DNA): TGTGCCAGCAGCCCAACTCGACTAGCGGGGCTCACAGATACGCAGTATTTT.

The rearrangement joins TRBV6-1 to TRBJ2-3, with 7 bases matching TRBD2. This CDR3 contains 16 residues. The germline gives CDR1 MNHNS, CDR2 SASEGT. V lost 7 bases and J lost 13; bases outside the gene matches: 23. The CDR3 region has the DNA TGTGCCAGCACTATAACGGCGGGAGAGGGAGGGAGCGTTAAGTATTTT. Translating it yields CASTITAGEGGSVKYF.

V usage is TRBV27 and J usage is TRBJ2-1; D is unresolved. The germline V gene encodes CDR1 MNHEY and CDR2 SMNVEV (reference sequence). The CDR3 contains 16 residues. V was cut by 7 bases and J by 0 bases, with 16 bases left in between. In nucleotides, the CDR3 is TGTGCCAGCAACTCCGGCTACGCGGCCTCCTACAATGAGCAGTTCTTC. Its protein product is CASNSGYAASYNEQFF.

This clonotype was seen many times. V is TRBV28 and J is TRBJ2-1, with a possible D match to TRBD2 (5 bases). The germline V gene encodes CDR1 MDHEN and CDR2 SYDVKM. There are 16 residues in the CDR3. Trimming took 2 bases from V and 4 from J, leaving 15 bases between them. CDR3 nucleotide sequence: TGTGCCAGCAGTTTACTAGCCCGGGCATCGTACAATGAGCAGTTCTTC. Amino acid sequence: CASSLLARASYNEQFF.

V and J are TRBV7-9 and TRBJ1-4, with 8 positions matching TRBD1. The V gene end was trimmed by 4 bases and the J gene end by 0 bases; junction bases not matched to a gene: 4. Germline V CDR1 and CDR2: SEHNR, FQNEAQ (reference sequence). The CDR3 contains 16 residues. The CDR3 region is CASSSDRETTNEKLFF. The CDR3 DNA is TGTGCCAGCAGCTCGGACAGGGAAACAACTAATGAAAAACTGTTTTTT.

This rearrangement joins TRBV7-8 to TRBJ1-1, with D perhaps matching TRBD1 (5 bases). The germline V and J ends were trimmed by 3 bases and 10 bases, with 12 bases remaining between them. The CDR3 is 12 residues long. Germline CDR1 is SGHVS and CDR2 is FQNEAQ. CDR3 DNA: TGTGCCAGCAGCTTGAGGGGTGGTGGAGCTTTCTTT. It is translated as CASSLRGGGAFF.

Comments on this clonotype: This may be a read error, as it is one base from a much larger clone. The gene calls are TRBV2 and TRBJ1-2, with 7 bases identical to TRBD1. The germline V gene has CDR1 SNHLY and CDR2 FYNNEI. Losses at the gene ends were 7 bases for V and 4 bases for J; bases not matched to a gene: 3. CDR3 size: 12 residues. The CDR3 DNA reads as TGTGCCAGCAATGGGGACAGCTATGGCTACACCTTC. It is translated as CASNGDSYGYTF. Full variable domain (missing parts from reference TRBV2 and TRBJ1-2): EPEVTQTPSHQVTQMGQEVILRCVPISNHLYFYWYRQILGQKVEFLVSFYNNEISEKSEIFDDQFSVERPDGSNFTLKIRSTKLEDSAMYFCASNGDSYGYTFGSGTRLTVV.

This chain joins TRBV9 and TRBJ2-1, with 7 bases matching TRBD2. CDR3 size: 21 residues. From germline, CDR1 is SGDLS and CDR2 YYNGEE. Trimming cost V 0 bases and J 2 bases; bases outside gene matches: 20. CDR3 DNA: TGTGCCAGCAGCGTAGGTCGGGGAGGGCGGGCCCACCGGACCACCTACAATGAGCAGTTCTTC. It yields the protein CASSVGRGGRAHRTTYNEQFF.

The table lists this clonotype with many counts. The DNA of the CDR3 is TGTGCCAGCAGTTACTCCCGGGACCCTTCCTACGAGCAGTACTTC. Translated, it gives CASSYSRDPSYEQYF. V and J are TRBV6-6 and TRBJ2-7; either TRBD1 or TRBD2 may supply D (5 bases each). The V gene's germline CDR1 is MNHNY and CDR2 SVGAGI (reference sequence). The V end was cut by 0 bases, the J end by 1 base, with 10 bases between. The length of the CDR3 is 15 residues.

This clonotype was counted ten times or more. The chain is built from TRBV10-3 and TRBJ2-1, with TRBD2 identical over 8 bases. Germline V gene data show CDR1 as ENHRY and CDR2 as SYGVKD. Trimming took 0 bases from V and 1 from J; bases not matched to a gene: 2. The CDR3 is 16 residues long. CDR3 sequence reads: CAISESASGSYNEQFF. Here the CDR3 DNA reads TGTGCCATCAGTGAGTCGGCTAGCGGGTCCTACAATGAGCAGTTCTTC.

The chain employs TRBV28 and TRBJ2-5; 10 bases fit TRBD1. Germline CDR1 MDHEN, CDR2 SYDVKM. J was trimmed by 5 bases and V by 6 bases; bases with no gene match: 12. This CDR3 is 16 amino acids long. The CDR3 bases are TGTGCCAGCAGCCGCAGACCCGGGACAGGGGTTGAGACCCAGTACTTC. Its translation is CASSRRPGTGVETQYF.

This clonotype was observed a single time. A read error may be the cause here, since a much bigger clone is one base away. The chain links TRBV7-9 to TRBJ1-2, with a possible D match to TRBD1 (5 bases). This CDR3 contains 15 residues. The germline V gene encodes CDR1 SEHNR and CDR2 FQNEAQ (reference sequence). The CDR3 nucleotides are TGTGCCGGCAGCTTAGGAGGCGGGGCTGCCTATGGCTACACCTTC. This sequence encodes CAGSLGGGAAYGYTF.

Only a few counts were recorded for this clonotype. The genes are TRBV19 and TRBJ2-1, with 10 positions matching TRBD2. Germline assignment: CDR1 LNHDA and CDR2 SQIVND (reference sequence). The CDR3 has 17 amino acids. After removal of 0 bases from V and 7 bases from J, the junction contained 9 bases not matched to a gene. This CDR3 is CASSIDSAGGLGNEQFF. As DNA, the CDR3 is TGTGCCAGTAGTATAGATTCAGCGGGAGGGCTGGGGAATGAGCAGTTCTTC. The whole variable domain, filled in from reference TRBV19 and TRBJ2-1, reads DGGITQSPKYLFRKEGQNVTLSCEQNLNHDAMYWYRQDPGQGLRLIYYSQIVNDFQKGDIAEGYSVSREKKESFPLTVTSAQKNPTAFYLCASSIDSAGGLGNEQFFGPGTRLTVL.

The chain carries TRBV7-9 and TRBJ2-1, with 7 bases fitting TRBD2. Looked up from germline, CDR1 is SEHNR and CDR2 is FQNEAQ (reference sequence). The CDR3 is made up of 17 amino acids. V lost 4 bases, J lost 5 bases, and 14 bases stayed unmatched. CDR3 sequence reads: CASSSPRHGLADNEQFF. The CDR3 nucleotides are TGTGCCAGCAGCTCACCGAGGCACGGGCTAGCGGACAATGAGCAGTTCTTC.